This entry lists 20 T cell receptor beta chains sequenced from one sample in a study of T cells in Graves' hyperthyroidism and ophthalmopathy. Amplified regions were TCR beta CDR3 sequences from RNA transcripts. HTBI primers were used for first-round RT-PCR of the TCR CDR3. TCRdb fed the multiplex PCR reads into MiXCR, producing one record per CDR3 protein. Of around 180,000 distinct CDR3 sequences in the sample, 15% to 20% were seen once. The sample taken for sequencing was blood. The receptors originated from a woman in her 50s with Graves' hyperthyroidism.

This clonotype was seen many times. The genes are TRBV4-3 and TRBJ2-3, with D unclear. This CDR3 spans 16 amino acids. V was pared by 0 bases and J by 0 bases, with 10 bases between. In germline, CDR1 is LGHNA, CDR2 YSLEER. The CDR3 loop reads CASSQDSAASTDTQYF. As DNA, the CDR3 is TGCGCCAGCAGCCAAGATTCCGCGGCCAGCACAGATACGCAGTATTTT.

This chain connects TRBV20-1 to TRBJ2-5, with 7 bases aligning to TRBD2. CDR1 DFQATT and CDR2 SNEGSKA come from the germline V gene (reference sequence). This CDR3 spans 15 amino acids. Losses at the gene ends were 6 bases for V and 2 bases for J; bases not matched to a gene: 12. In DNA, the CDR3 is TGCAGTGCAATAGAGCGATCTAGCGGACAAGAGACCCAGTACTTC. Its translation: CSAIERSSGQETQYF.

This clonotype has at least ten counts. The rearrangement links TRBV5-1 to TRBJ1-1; 8 bases are a match to TRBD1. From germline, CDR1 is SGHRS and CDR2 YFSETQ. J lost 4 bases, V lost 4 bases, and 9 bases had no gene match. The CDR3 contains 15 residues. CDR3 coding DNA: TGCGCCAGCAGCCTTAGGACAGGGCGCGGCACTGAAGCTTTCTTT. Translated, it gives CASSLRTGRGTEAFF. The full variable domain, rest sourced from reference TRBV5-1 and TRBJ1-1, is KAGVTQTPRYLIKTRGQQVTLSCSPISGHRSVSWYQQTPGQGLQFLFEYFSETQRNKGNFPGRFSGRQFSNSRSEMNVSTLELGDSALYLCASSLRTGRGTEAFFGQGTRLTVV.

The rearrangement joins TRBV4-1 to TRBJ1-1; the match to TRBD1 covers 9 bases. CDR1 and CDR2 from the germline V gene are MGHRA and YSYEKL. The trim removed 4 bases at V and 5 bases at J, leaving 5 bases unmatched. CDR3 length: 14 amino acids. The CDR3 DNA follows: TGCGCCAGCAGCCTTTCACAGGGGGCAACTGAAGCTTTCTTT. This sequence encodes CASSLSQGATEAFF.

This chain joins TRBV28 and TRBJ1-6, with D unclear. The CDR3 extends over 17 amino acids. Germline CDR1 MDHEN, CDR2 SYDVKM. The V and J ends lost 3 bases and 0 bases respectively, with 12 bases between them. CDR3 DNA: TGTGCCAGCAGTTTCAGTCTTTGGAGCTCCTATAATTCACCCCTCCACTTT. Protein sequence: CASSFSLWSSYNSPLHF. Full variable domain (remainder filled in from reference TRBV28 and TRBJ1-6): DVKVTQSSRYLVKRTGEKVFLECVQDMDHENMFWYRQDPGLGLRLIYFSYDVKMKEKGDIPEGYSVSREKKERFSLILESASTNQTSMYLCASSFSLWSSYNSPLHFGNGTRLTVT.

This clonotype showed up many times. The chain joins TRBV5-1 to TRBJ2-2; 7 positions match TRBD2. The CDR3 is made up of 15 amino acids. With V trimmed by 0 bases and J by 6 bases, 5 bases remained unmatched. The germline V gene encodes CDR1 SGHRS and CDR2 YFSETQ. CDR3 sequence (DNA): TGCGCCAGCAGCTTGGGACTAGCTCGAGCCGGGGAGCTGTTTTTT. Protein: CASSLGLARAGELFF.

The gene calls are TRBV12-3 or TRBV12-4 and TRBJ2-7, with 9 positions matching TRBD2. The trim removed 2 bases at V and 6 bases at J, leaving 17 bases unmatched. This CDR3 region has 18 residues. This chain's CDR3 is CASSLKAGGHGRRFEQYF. Here the CDR3 DNA reads TGTGCCAGCAGTTTAAAGGCGGGAGGGCACGGGAGAAGGTTCGAGCAGTACTTC.

This clonotype was recorded at least ten times. The chain carries TRBV19 and TRBJ1-5; D gene ambiguous. The V gene's germline CDR1 is LNHDA and CDR2 SQIVND (reference sequence). V gave up 1 base and J gave up 0 bases, with 16 bases separating them. CDR3 length: 18 residues. The chain's CDR3 is CASSIGARSRYSNQPQHF. The CDR3, as DNA: TGTGCCAGTAGTATAGGGGCACGATCGAGGTATAGCAATCAGCCCCAGCATTTT.

This clonotype appeared many times. This chain links TRBV29-1 with TRBJ1-1, with D possibly TRBD1 on 6 matching bases. Trimming removed 7 bases from V and 5 bases from J, with 17 bases in between. Looked up from germline, CDR1 is SQVTM and CDR2 is ANQGSEA. This CDR3 is built from 13 residues. CDR3 amino acids: CSATSGGPTEAFF. The CDR3 DNA follows: TGCAGCGCTACCTCTGGGGGGCCTACTGAAGCTTTCTTT.

This clonotype has ten or more counts. V gene TRBV6-1 combines with J gene TRBJ2-2, with 8 bases that match TRBD2. Germline CDR1 is MNHNS and CDR2 is SASEGT. This CDR3 has 15 amino acids. The J segment lost 5 bases and the V segment lost 6 bases, leaving 8 bases of the junction unmatched. CDR3 DNA sequence: TGTGCCAGCAGGGTAGCGGGGTGGGTTACCGGGGAGCTGTTTTTT. Translated: CASRVAGWVTGELFF.

This clonotype was counted between two and nine times. The rearrangement links TRBV19 to TRBJ2-2, with D tentatively TRBD2 (5 bases). The CDR3 length is 14 residues. The germline V and J ends were trimmed by 6 bases and 6 bases, with 14 bases remaining between them. Germline loops: CDR1 LNHDA, CDR2 SQIVND (reference sequence). CDR3 DNA sequence: TGTGCCAGTAGCAACCGGACTTACGCCGGGGAGCTGTTTTTT. The encoded protein is CASSNRTYAGELFF.

V gene TRBV4-2 combines with J gene TRBJ1-2, with 10 bases matching TRBD1. CDR3 size: 14 residues. The germline gives CDR1 LGHNA, CDR2 YNFKEQ. The J segment lost 6 bases and the V segment lost 2 bases, leaving 3 bases of the junction unmatched. DNA of the CDR3: TGTGCCAGCAGCCAATCGGACAGGGGGGATGGCTACACCTTC. It yields the protein CASSQSDRGDGYTF.

A word on this clonotype: Being one base from a much bigger clone, this may be a read error. The chain employs TRBV10-2 and TRBJ2-7; D could derive from TRBD1 or TRBD2 (5 bases each). The V end lost 0 bases, the J end lost 2 bases, and 8 bases lay between the germline ends. CDR1 and CDR2 (germline): WSHSY, SAAADI. CDR3 size: 14 residues. CDR3 sequence reads: CASSESGTAYEQYF. CDR3 nucleotides: TGCGCCAGCAGTGAGTCGGGGACGGCCTACGAGCAGTACTTC.

Ten or more counts support this clonotype. This chain links TRBV19 with TRBJ1-1; a possible D gene is TRBD1 (6 bases). Germline loops: CDR1 LNHDA, CDR2 SQIVND (reference sequence). This CDR3 region has 12 residues. V lost 7 bases and J lost 9, with 15 bases in between. In DNA form, the CDR3 reads TGTGCCAGTATTCGGAACAGGGACCAAGCTTTCTTT. Protein sequence: CASIRNRDQAFF.

This clonotype was observed many times. This chain links TRBV2 with TRBJ1-1; D is ambiguous. The CDR3 length is 11 residues. The V and J ends lost 6 bases and 6 bases respectively, with 8 bases between them. Germline values: CDR1 SNHLY, CDR2 FYNNEI. The CDR3 region has the DNA TGTGCCAGCAGGGTTAGCGCTGAAGCTTTCTTT. It is translated as CASRVSAEAFF.

This clonotype was counted a few times. The J gene is TRBJ2-3, the V gene TRBV6-1, with D perhaps matching TRBD2 (6 bases). CDR1 MNHNS and CDR2 SASEGT come from the germline V gene. Trimming shortened V by 6 bases and J by 3 bases, and 19 bases separated the two germline ends. This CDR3 has 16 residues. DNA for the CDR3: TGTGCCAGCAGCCCCGGGACTTCATGGGTTACAGATACGCAGTATTTT. Translation: CASSPGTSWVTDTQYF.

This clonotype showed up many times. The V gene is TRBV19, the J gene TRBJ1-6; weak D call: TRBD1 (5 bases). The CDR3 runs to 15 residues. V lost 5 bases, J lost 9 bases, and 17 bases lay in between. CDR1 LNHDA and CDR2 SQIVND come from the germline V gene (reference sequence). CDR3 bases: TGTGCCAGTAGTTTCGAGGGTGGGGGGGGTTCACCCCTCCACTTT. This translates into CASSFEGGGGSPLHF.

J is TRBJ1-3 and V is TRBV7-9; D uncertain. The V end was cut by 0 bases, the J end by 6 bases, with 18 bases between. Germline CDR1 and CDR2: SEHNR and FQNEAQ (reference sequence). CDR3 length: 17 residues. Here the CDR3 reads CASSLARFGEGENTIYF. As DNA, the CDR3 is TGTGCCAGCAGCTTAGCGCGATTCGGGGAAGGTGAAAACACCATATATTTT.

This clonotype was seen ten or more times. This chain connects TRBV28 to TRBJ2-6, with D unclear. Per the germline V gene, CDR1 is MDHEN and CDR2 is SYDVKM. V lost 8 bases, J lost 8 bases, and 16 bases lay in between. This CDR3 spans 14 amino acids. The CDR3 loop reads CASHRQADSNVLTF. CDR3 DNA: TGTGCCAGCCACAGACAAGCTGACTCCAACGTCCTGACTTTC.

This clonotype showed up many times. The chain has TRBV20-1 and TRBJ1-5, with D perhaps matching TRBD1 (5 bases). This CDR3 comprises 15 residues. V was pared by 0 bases and J by 4 bases, with 13 bases between. CDR1 and CDR2 (germline): DFQATT, SNEGSKA (reference sequence). The CDR3 bases are TGCAGTGCTAGAGATATGGGGCTTATTAATCAGCCCCAGCATTTT. Translation gives CSARDMGLINQPQHF.